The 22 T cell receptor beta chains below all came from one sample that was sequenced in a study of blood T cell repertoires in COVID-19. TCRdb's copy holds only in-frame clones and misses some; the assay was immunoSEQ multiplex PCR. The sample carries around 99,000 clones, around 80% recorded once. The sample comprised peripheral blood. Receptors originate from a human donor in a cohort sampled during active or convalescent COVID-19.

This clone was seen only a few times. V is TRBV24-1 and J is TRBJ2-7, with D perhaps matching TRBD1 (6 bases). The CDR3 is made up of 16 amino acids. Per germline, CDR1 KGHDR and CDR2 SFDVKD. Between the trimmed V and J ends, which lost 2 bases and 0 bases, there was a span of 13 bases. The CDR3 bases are TGTGCCACCAGTGATTCGCTCGGGACACCCTCCTACGAGCAGTACTTC. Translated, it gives CATSDSLGTPSYEQYF.

This chain's CDR3 is CASRVAGRDTQYF. CDR3 nucleotides: TGTGCCAGCAGGGTGGCGGGTCGGGATACGCAGTATTTT. V gene TRBV6-5 combines with J gene TRBJ2-3; possibly TRBD2 for D (5 bases). Germline V gene lookup returns CDR1 MNHEY and CDR2 SVGAGI. The CDR3 contains 13 residues. V was clipped by 6 bases and J by 6 bases, with 13 bases between them.

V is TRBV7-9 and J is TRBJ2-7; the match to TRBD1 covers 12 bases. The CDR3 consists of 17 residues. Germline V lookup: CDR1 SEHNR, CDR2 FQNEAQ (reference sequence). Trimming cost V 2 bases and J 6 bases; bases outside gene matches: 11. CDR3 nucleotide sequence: TGTGCCAGCAGCTTAATGGTGGTGGGACAGGGGGCTCGCGAGCAGTACTTC. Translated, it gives CASSLMVVGQGAREQYF.

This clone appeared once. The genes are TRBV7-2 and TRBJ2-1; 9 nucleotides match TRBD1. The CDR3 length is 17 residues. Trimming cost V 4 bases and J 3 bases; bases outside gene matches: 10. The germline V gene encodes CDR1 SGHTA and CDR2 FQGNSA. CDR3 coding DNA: TGTGCCAGCAGCTCGCGTCTGGACAGGGGCCACTACAATGAGCAGTTCTTC. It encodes CASSSRLDRGHYNEQFF.

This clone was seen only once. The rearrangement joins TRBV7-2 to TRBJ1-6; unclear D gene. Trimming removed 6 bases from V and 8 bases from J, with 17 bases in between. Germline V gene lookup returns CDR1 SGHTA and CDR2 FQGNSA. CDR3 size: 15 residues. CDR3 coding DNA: TGTGCCAGCAGACCTAGACTCGGAGGGCATTCACCCCTCCACTTT. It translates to CASRPRLGGHSPLHF.

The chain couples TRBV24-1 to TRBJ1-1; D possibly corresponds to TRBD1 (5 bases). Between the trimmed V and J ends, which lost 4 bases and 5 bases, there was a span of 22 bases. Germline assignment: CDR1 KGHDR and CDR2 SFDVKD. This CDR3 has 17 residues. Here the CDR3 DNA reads TGTGCCACCAGTGACAACGGGCCTGCGGGGAAGGGGACTGAAGCTTTCTTT. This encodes CATSDNGPAGKGTEAFF.

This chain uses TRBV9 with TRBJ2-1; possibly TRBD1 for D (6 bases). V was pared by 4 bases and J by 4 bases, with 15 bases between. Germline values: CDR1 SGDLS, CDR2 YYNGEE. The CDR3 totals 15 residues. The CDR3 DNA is TGTGCCAGCAGCAAATGGGACATGGATTACAATGAGCAGTTCTTC. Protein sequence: CASSKWDMDYNEQFF. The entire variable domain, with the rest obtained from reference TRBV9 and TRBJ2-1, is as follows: DSGVTQTPKHLITATGQRVTLRCSPRSGDLSVYWYQQSLDQGLQFLIQYYNGEERAKGNILERFSAQQFPDLHSELNLSSLELGDSALYFCASSKWDMDYNEQFFGPGTRLTVL.

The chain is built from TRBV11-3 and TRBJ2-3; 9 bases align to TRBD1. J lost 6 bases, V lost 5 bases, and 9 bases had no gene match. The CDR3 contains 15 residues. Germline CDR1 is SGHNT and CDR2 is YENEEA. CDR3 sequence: CASSPRTGGDDTQYF. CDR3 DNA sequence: TGTGCCAGCAGCCCTCGAACAGGGGGCGATGATACGCAGTATTTT.

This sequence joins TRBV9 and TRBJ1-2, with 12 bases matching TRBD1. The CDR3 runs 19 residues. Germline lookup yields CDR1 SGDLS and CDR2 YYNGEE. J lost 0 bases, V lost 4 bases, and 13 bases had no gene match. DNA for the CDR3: TGTGCCAGCAGCCAGACTCCGGGACAGGGGGCCATAACTAACTATGGCTACACCTTC. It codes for CASSQTPGQGAITNYGYTF.

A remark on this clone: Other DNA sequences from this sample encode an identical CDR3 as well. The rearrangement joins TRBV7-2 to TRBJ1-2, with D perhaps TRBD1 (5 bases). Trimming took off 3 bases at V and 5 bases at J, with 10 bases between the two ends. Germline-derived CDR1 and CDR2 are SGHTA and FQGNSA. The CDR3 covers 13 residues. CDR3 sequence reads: CASSFRGSYGYTF. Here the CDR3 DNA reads TGTGCCAGCAGCTTTAGGGGTTCTTATGGCTACACCTTC.

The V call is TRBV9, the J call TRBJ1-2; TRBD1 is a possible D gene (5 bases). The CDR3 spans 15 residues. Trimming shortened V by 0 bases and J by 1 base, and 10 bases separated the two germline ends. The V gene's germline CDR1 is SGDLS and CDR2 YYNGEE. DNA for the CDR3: TGTGCCAGCAGCGTAGCTCAGGGCAGTAACTATGGCTACACCTTC. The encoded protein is CASSVAQGSNYGYTF.

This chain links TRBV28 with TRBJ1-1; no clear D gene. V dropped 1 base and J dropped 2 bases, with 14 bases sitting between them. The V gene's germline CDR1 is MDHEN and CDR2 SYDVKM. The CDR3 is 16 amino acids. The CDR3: CASSLFSGRSNTEAFF. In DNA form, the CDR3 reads TGTGCCAGCAGTTTATTTTCGGGGAGGTCTAACACTGAAGCTTTCTTT.

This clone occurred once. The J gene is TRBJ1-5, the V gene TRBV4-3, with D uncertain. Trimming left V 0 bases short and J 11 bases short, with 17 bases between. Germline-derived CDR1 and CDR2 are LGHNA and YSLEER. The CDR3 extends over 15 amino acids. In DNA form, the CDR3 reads TGCGCCAGCAGCCAAGATGGAACAGCAAGTTCAGCCCAGCATTTT. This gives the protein CASSQDGTASSAQHF.

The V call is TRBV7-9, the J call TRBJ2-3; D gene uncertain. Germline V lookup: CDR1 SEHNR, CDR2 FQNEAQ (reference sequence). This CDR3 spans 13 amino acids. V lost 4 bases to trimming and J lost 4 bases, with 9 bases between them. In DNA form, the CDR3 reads TGTGCCAGCAGCTCCTCAATAGCAGATACGCAGTATTTT. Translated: CASSSSIADTQYF.

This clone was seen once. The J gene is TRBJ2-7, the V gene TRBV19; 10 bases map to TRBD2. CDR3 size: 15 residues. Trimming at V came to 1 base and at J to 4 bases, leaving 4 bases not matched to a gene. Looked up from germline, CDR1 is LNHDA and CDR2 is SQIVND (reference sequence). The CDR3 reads CASSIAPSGRYEQYF. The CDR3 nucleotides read TGTGCCAGTAGTATAGCGCCTAGCGGGAGATACGAGCAGTACTTC.

The CDR3 reads CASSSGLAPTQLTDTQYF. The CDR3 region has the DNA TGTGCCAGCAGCTCCGGACTAGCGCCTACCCAACTCACAGATACGCAGTATTTT. The rearrangement uses TRBV11-2 and TRBJ2-3; 9 bases fit TRBD2. V lost 4 bases and J lost 2; bases outside the gene matches: 13. Per germline, CDR1 SGHAT and CDR2 FQNNGV. This CDR3 contains 18 residues.

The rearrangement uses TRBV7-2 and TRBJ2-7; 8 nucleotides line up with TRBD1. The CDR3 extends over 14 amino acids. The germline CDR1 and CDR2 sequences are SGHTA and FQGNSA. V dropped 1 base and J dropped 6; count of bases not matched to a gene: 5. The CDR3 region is CASSLEQGVGEQYF. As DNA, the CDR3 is TGTGCCAGCAGCTTAGAACAGGGGGTCGGCGAGCAGTACTTC.

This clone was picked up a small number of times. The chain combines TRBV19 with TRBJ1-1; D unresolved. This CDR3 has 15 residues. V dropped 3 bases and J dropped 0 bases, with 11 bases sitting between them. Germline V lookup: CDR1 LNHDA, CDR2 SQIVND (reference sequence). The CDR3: CASSIGQSMNTEAFF. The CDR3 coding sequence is TGTGCCAGTAGTATTGGGCAGTCCATGAACACTGAAGCTTTCTTT.

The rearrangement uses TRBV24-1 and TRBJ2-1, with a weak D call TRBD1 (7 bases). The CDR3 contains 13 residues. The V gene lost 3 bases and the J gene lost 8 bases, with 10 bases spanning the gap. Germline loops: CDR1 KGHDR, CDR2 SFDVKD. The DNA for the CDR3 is TGTGCCACCAGTGATCAGGGGGGCGATGAGCAGTTCTTC. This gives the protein CATSDQGGDEQFF.

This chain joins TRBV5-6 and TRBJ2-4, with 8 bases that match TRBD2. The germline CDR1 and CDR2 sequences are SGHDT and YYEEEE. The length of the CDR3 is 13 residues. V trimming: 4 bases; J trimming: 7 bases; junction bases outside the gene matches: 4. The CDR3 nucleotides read TGTGCCAGCAGCATCCGGGAGGGGAACATTCAGTACTTC. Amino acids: CASSIREGNIQYF.

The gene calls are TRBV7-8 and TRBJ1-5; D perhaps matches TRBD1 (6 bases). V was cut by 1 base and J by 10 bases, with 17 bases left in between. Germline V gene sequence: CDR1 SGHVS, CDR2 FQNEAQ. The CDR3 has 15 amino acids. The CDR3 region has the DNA TGTGCCAGCAGCTTAGTTTTTGGACAGAGCCACCCCCAGCATTTT. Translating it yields CASSLVFGQSHPQHF. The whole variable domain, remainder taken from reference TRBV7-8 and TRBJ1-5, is GAGVSQSPRYKVAKRGQDVALRCDPISGHVSLFWYQQALGQGPEFLTYFQNEAQLDKSGLPSDRFFAERPEGSVSTLKIQRTQQEDSAVYLCASSLVFGQSHPQHFGDGTRLSIL.

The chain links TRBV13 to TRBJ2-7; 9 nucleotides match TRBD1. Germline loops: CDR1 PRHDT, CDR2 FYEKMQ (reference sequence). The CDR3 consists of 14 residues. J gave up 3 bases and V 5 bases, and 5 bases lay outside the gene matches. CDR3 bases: TGTGCCAGCAGCCAAAGACAGGGGGGCTACGAGCAGTACTTC. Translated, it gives CASSQRQGGYEQYF.